Listed below are T cell receptor beta chains from one sample, sequenced in a study of CD8 T cells in Susac syndrome. TCRdb re-called the immunoSEQ multiplex PCR reads through MiXCR, storing one row per CDR3 protein. This sample yields some 110,000 distinct CDR3 sequences, of which about 95% are seen a single time; about 0.28% belongs to the top ten. The sequenced material came from CD8+ T cells from PBMCs. Source of these receptors: a human donor with Susac syndrome. The CDR3 runs from the conserved cysteine through the conserved F or W. The D gene is left open where the match is weak.

CDR3 protein	V gene	J gene	D gene
CSVASGGVDEQYF	TRBV29-1	TRBJ2-7	TRBD1
CASSVSGSQPQHF	TRBV2	TRBJ1-5	.
CSATRENTEAFF	TRBV20-1	TRBJ1-1	.
CASSMGTGGSYNEQFF	TRBV11-2	TRBJ2-1	TRBD1
CASSLAENTEAFF	TRBV5-1	TRBJ1-1	.
CASSAHTGANTQYF	TRBV4-3	TRBJ2-3	TRBD1
CASSSYPGNTIYF	TRBV4-1	TRBJ1-3	.
CASSLVGSSYNEQFF	TRBV5-1	TRBJ2-1	.
CASSSGRYEQYF	TRBV7-9	TRBJ2-7	.
CASSEEASGGYEQFF	TRBV6-1	TRBJ2-1	TRBD2
CASYGGGGYTGELFF	TRBV7-9	TRBJ2-2	.
CASSQVTSTYSNQPQHF	TRBV4-1	TRBJ1-5	.
CASSVAQVNTEAFF	TRBV9	TRBJ1-1	.
CSARETGWGYEQYF	TRBV20-1	TRBJ2-7	.
CASGSGGDGYTF	TRBV9	TRBJ1-2	.
CASSYSGLAGDTQYF	TRBV6-5	TRBJ2-3	.
CATRANEQYF	TRBV6-6	TRBJ2-7	.
CASSPPGGTNEKLFF	TRBV7-9	TRBJ1-4	.
CASGLYGTGGAAKNIQYF	TRBV12-5	TRBJ2-4	TRBD1
CASSLGAVLGEQYF	TRBV5-5	TRBJ2-7	.
CAIRPAGTGELFF	TRBV10-3	TRBJ2-2	.
CSVIANEQFF	TRBV29-1	TRBJ2-1	.
CASSQDPSRESSYNEQFF	TRBV3-1	TRBJ2-1	.
CASSLAPSGQYF	TRBV5-6	TRBJ2-5	.
CSVEDHGVNTGELFF	TRBV29-1	TRBJ2-2	.
CASSLSSPGGQETQYF	TRBV27	TRBJ2-5	TRBD1
CASSDTGVYEQYF	TRBV5-6	TRBJ2-7	TRBD1
CASSPDTGELFF	TRBV12-3/TRBV12-4	TRBJ2-2	.
CSVDFTGGGEAFF	TRBV29-1	TRBJ1-1	TRBD1
CASSPRHRMSGYTF	TRBV5-6	TRBJ1-2	.
CASSPKDRQDEAFF	TRBV7-9	TRBJ1-1	TRBD1
CASSFAGGLETQYF	TRBV7-9	TRBJ2-5	TRBD2
CASSLYGLAGGWETQYF	TRBV12-3/TRBV12-4	TRBJ2-5	TRBD2
CASSYGQGNYGYTF	TRBV6-5	TRBJ1-2	TRBD1
CASKARTSYNEQFF	TRBV6-2/TRBV6-3	TRBJ2-1	.
CASSVGGRAEAFF	TRBV9	TRBJ1-1	.
CATSRSHGGAGTDTQYF	TRBV15	TRBJ2-3	TRBD2
CASSLRSGGSYEQYF	TRBV27	TRBJ2-7	TRBD1
CASSVPRQGDNTGELFF	TRBV9	TRBJ2-2	TRBD1
CASSGQDNEQFF	TRBV13	TRBJ2-1	TRBD1
CASSSNPGGGADRTQYF	TRBV7-9	TRBJ2-5	TRBD2
CASSIDYGYTEAFF	TRBV19	TRBJ1-1	.